The T cell receptor beta chain described here comes from a study of CD8 T cells in ankylosing spondylitis. Trimming pared 0 bases from V and 1 base from J, leaving 7 bases between. The CDR3 has 14 residues. Germline assignment: CDR1 MNHNS and CDR2 SASEGT. TCRdb re-derived calls from the 5' RACE reads in MiXCR, one entry per CDR3 protein. In the table there are around 150,000 distinct CDR3 sequences, 9.5% to 13% of which are singletons. The TCR was taken from a male donor with ankylosing spondylitis or in good health (not recorded which). The specimen was blood, either unsorted or a sorted T cell fraction (not recorded which). V and J are TRBV6-1 and TRBJ2-7; D is unclear. DNA for the CDR3: TGTGCCAGCAGTGAAGCGGGCAGGTCCTACGAGCAGTACTTC. Residues: CASSEAGRSYEQYF.